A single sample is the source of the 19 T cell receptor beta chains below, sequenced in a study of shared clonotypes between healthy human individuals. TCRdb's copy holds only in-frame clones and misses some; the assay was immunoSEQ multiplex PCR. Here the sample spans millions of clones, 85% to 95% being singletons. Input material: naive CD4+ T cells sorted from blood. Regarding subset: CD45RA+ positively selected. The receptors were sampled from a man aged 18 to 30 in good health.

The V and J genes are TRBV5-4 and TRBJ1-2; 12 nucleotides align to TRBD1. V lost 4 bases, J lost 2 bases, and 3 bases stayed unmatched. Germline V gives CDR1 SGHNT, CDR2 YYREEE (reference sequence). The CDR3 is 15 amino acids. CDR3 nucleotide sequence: TGTGCCAGCAGCCATGGGACAGGGGGCAACTATGGCTACACCTTC. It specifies CASSHGTGGNYGYTF.

The CDR3 here is CASAETSMNEQFF. The CDR3 DNA sequence: TGCGCCAGCGCGGAGACTAGCATGAATGAGCAGTTCTTC. J is TRBJ2-1 and V is TRBV5-1; 7 nucleotides match TRBD2. This CDR3 has 13 residues. V shed 7 bases, J shed 7 bases, and the junction held 8 bases outside the gene matches. Per germline, CDR1 SGHRS and CDR2 YFSETQ.

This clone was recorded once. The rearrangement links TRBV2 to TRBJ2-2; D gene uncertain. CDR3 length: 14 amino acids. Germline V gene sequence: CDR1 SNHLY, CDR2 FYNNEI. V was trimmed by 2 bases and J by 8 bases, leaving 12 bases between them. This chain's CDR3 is CASSEIREVGELFF. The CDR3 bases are TGTGCCAGCAGTGAAATTAGGGAAGTTGGGGAGCTGTTTTTT.

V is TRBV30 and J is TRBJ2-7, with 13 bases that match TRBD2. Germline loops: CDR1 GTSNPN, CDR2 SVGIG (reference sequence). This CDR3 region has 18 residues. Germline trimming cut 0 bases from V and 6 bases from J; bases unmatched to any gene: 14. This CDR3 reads CAWSVSFLGLAGVGEQYF. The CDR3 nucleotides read TGTGCCTGGAGTGTATCGTTCCTCGGACTAGCGGGAGTTGGCGAGCAGTACTTC.

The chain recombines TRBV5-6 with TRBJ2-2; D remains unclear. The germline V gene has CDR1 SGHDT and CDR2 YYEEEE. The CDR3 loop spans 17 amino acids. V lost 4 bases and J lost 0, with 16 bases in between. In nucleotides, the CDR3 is TGTGCCAGCAGCCCGCGGCGGCCGCACCCGAACACCGGGGAGCTGTTTTTT. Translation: CASSPRRPHPNTGELFF.

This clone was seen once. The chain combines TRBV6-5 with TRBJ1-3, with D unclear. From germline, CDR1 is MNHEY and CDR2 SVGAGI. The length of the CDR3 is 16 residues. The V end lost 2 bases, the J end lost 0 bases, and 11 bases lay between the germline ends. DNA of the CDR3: TGTGCCAGCAGTTACACCCAACAGATCTCTGGAAACACCATATATTTT. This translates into CASSYTQQISGNTIYF.

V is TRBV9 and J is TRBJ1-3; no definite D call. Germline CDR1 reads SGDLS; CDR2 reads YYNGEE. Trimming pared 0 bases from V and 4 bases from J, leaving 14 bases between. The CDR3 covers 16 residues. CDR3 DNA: TGTGCCAGCAGCGTAGACCAGTGGGCAGTCGGAAACACCATATATTTT. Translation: CASSVDQWAVGNTIYF. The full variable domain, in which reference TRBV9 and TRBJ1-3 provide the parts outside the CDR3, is DSGVTQTPKHLITATGQRVTLRCSPRSGDLSVYWYQQSLDQGLQFLIQYYNGEERAKGNILERFSAQQFPDLHSELNLSSLELGDSALYFCASSVDQWAVGNTIYFGEGSWLTVV.

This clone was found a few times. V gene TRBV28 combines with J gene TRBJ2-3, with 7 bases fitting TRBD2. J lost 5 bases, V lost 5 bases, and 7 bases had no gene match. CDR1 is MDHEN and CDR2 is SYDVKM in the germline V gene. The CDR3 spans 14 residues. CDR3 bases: TGTGCCAGCAGTGACAGCGGGGCACAAGATACGCAGTATTTT. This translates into CASSDSGAQDTQYF.

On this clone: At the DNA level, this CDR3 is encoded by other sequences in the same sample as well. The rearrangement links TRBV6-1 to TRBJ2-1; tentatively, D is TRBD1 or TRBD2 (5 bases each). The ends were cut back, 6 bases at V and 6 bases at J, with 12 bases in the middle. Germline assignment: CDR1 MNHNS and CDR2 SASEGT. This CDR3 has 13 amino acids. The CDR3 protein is CASSESGSNEQFF. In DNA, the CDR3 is TGTGCCAGCAGCGAGTCAGGGAGCAATGAGCAGTTCTTC.

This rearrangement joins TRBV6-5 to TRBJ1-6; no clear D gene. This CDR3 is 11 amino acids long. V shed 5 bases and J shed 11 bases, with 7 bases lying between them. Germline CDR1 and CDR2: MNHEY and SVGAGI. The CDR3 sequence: CASSDSPPLHF. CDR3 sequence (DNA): TGTGCCAGCAGTGATTCGCCACCCCTCCACTTT.

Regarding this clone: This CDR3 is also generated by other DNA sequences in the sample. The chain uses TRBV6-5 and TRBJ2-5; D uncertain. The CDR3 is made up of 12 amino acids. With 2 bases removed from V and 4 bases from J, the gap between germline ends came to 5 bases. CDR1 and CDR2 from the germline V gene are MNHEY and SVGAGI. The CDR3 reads CASSYPGETQYF. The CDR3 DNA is TGTGCCAGCAGTTACCCGGGAGAGACCCAGTACTTC.

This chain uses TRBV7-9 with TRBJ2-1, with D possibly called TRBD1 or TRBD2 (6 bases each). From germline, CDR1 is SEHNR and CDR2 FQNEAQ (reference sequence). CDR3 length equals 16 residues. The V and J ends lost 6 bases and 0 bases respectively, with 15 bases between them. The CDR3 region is CASSTKGGTSYNEQFF. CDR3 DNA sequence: TGTGCCAGCAGTACTAAGGGGGGAACCTCCTACAATGAGCAGTTCTTC.

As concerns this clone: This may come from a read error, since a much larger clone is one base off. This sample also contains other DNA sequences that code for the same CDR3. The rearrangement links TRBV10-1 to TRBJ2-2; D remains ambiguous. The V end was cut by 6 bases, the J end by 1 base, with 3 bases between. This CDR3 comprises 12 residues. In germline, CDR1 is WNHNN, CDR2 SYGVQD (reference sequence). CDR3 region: CASSVNTGELFF. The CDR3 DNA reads TGCGCCAGCAGCGTGAACACCGGGGAGCTGTTTTTT.

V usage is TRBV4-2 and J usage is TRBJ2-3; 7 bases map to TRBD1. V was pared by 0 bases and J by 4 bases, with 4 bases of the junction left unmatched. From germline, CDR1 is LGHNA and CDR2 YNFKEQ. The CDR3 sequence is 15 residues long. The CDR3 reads CASSQEQGWADTQYF. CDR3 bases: TGTGCCAGCAGCCAAGAACAGGGGTGGGCAGATACGCAGTATTTT.

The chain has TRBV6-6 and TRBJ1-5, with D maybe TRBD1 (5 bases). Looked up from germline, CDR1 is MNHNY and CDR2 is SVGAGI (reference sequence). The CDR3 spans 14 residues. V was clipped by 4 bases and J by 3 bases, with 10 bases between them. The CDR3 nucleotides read TGTGCCAGCAGTTCTGAGGGGCCCAATCAGCCCCAGCATTTT. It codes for CASSSEGPNQPQHF.

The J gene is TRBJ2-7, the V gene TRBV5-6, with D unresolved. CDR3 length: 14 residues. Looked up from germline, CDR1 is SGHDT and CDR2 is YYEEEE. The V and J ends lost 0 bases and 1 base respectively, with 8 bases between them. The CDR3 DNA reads TGTGCCAGCAGCTTGGGTCGGAGATCCTACGAGCAGTACTTC. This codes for CASSLGRRSYEQYF.

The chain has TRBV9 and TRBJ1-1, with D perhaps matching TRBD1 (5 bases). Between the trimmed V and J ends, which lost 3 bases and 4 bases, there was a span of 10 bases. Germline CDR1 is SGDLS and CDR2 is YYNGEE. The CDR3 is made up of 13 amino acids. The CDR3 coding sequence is TGTGCCAGCAGCGCTTCAGGGAGCACTGAAGCTTTCTTT. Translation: CASSASGSTEAFF.

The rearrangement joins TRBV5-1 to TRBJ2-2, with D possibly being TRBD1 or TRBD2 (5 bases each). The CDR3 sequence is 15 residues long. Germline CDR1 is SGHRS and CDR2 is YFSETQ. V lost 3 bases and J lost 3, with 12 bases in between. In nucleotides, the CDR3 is TGCGCCAGCAGCTCCAAGGGACGCGACACCGGGGAGCTGTTTTTT. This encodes CASSSKGRDTGELFF.

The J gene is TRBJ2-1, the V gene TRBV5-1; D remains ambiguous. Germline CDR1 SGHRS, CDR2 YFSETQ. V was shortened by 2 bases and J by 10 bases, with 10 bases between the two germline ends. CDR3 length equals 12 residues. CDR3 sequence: CASSLSDPEQFF. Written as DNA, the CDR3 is TGCGCCAGCAGCTTAAGTGACCCAGAGCAGTTCTTC.